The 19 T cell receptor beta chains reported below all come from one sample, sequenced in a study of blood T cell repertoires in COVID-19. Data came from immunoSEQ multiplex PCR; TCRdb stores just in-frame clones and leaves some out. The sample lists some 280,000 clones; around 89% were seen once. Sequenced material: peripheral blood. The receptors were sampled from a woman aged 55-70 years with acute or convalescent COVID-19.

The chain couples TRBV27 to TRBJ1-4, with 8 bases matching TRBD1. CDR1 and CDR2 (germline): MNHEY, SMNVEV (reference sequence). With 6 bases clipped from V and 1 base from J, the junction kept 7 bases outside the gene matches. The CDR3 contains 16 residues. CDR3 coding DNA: TGTGCCAGCAGAACAGGGGGGGGCTTAACTAATGAAAAACTGTTTTTT. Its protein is CASRTGGGLTNEKLFF.

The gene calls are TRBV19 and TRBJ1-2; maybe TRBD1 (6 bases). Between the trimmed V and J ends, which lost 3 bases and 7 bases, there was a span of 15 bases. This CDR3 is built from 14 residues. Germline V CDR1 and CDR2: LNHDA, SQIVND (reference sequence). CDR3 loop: CASSITGSQGGYTF. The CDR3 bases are TGTGCCAGTAGTATCACAGGGAGTCAAGGTGGCTACACCTTC.

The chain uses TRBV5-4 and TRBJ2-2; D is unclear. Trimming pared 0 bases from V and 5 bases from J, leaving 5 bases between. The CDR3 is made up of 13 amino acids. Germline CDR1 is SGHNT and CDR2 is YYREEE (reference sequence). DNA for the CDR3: TGTGCCAGCAGCTTGGGCAGGACCGGGGAGCTGTTTTTT. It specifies CASSLGRTGELFF.

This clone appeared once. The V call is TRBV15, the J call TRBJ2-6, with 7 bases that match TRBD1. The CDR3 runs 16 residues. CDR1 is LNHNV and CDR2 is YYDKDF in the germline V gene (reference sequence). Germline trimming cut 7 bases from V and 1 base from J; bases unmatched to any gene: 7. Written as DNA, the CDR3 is TGTGCCACCACCGGACAGGCTTTTTCTGGGGCCAACGTCCTGACTTTC. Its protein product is CATTGQAFSGANVLTF.

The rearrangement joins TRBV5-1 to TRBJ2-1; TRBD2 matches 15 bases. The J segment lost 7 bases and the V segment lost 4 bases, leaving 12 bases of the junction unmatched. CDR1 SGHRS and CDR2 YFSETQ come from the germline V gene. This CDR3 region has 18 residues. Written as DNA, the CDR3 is TGCGCCAGCAGCCGTGTTGGACTAGCGGGAGGGCCGGGAAATGAGCAGTTCTTC. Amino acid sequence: CASSRVGLAGGPGNEQFF.

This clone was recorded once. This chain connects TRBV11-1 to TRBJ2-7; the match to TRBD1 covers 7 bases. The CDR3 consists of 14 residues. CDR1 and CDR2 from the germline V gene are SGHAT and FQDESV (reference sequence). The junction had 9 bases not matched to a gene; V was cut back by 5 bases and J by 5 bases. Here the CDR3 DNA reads TGTGCCAGCAGCCTCTCCTTAGGGGGCCACGAGCAGTACTTC. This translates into CASSLSLGGHEQYF. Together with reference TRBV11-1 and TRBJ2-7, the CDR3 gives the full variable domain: EAEVAQSPRYKITEKSQAVAFWCDPISGHATLYWYRQILGQGPELLVQFQDESVVDDSQLPKDRFSAERLKGVDSTLKIQPAELGDSAMYLCASSLSLGGHEQYFGPGTRLTVT.

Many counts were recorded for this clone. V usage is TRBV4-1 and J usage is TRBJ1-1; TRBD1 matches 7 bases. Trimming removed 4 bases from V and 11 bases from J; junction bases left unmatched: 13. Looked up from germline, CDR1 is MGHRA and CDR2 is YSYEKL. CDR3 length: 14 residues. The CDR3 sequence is CASSRQTDRDGAFF. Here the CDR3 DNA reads TGCGCCAGCAGCCGCCAGACTGACAGGGACGGGGCTTTCTTT.

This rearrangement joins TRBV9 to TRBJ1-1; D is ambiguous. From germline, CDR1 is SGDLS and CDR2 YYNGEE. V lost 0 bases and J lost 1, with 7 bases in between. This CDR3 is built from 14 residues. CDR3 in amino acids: CASSVEWRNTEAFF. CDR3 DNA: TGTGCCAGCAGCGTAGAGTGGAGGAACACTGAAGCTTTCTTT.

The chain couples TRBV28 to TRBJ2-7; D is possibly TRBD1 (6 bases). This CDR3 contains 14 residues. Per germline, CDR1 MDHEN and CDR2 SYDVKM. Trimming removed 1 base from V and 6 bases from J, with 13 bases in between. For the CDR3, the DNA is TGTGCCAGCAGTTTATCTGGGGGCTCTGGCGAGCAGTACTTC. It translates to CASSLSGGSGEQYF.

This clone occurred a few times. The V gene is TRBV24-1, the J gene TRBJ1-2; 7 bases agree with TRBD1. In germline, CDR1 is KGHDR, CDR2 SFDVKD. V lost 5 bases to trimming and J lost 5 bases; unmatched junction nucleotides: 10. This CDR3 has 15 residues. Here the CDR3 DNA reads TGTGCCACCAGTGCCGCCGGGACAGCGAGATATGGCTACACCTTC. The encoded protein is CATSAAGTARYGYTF.

CDR3 sequence reads: CASRLTSGSYEQYF. As DNA, the CDR3 is TGTGCCAGCAGGCTTACTAGCGGGAGCTACGAGCAGTACTTC. The chain employs TRBV3-1 (or the pseudogene TRBV3-2) and TRBJ2-7; the match to TRBD2 covers 11 bases. This CDR3 contains 14 residues. Germline V gene data show CDR1 as LGHDT and CDR2 as YNNKEL (reference sequence). The V segment lost 6 bases and the J segment 3 bases; nucleotides outside the gene matches: 4.

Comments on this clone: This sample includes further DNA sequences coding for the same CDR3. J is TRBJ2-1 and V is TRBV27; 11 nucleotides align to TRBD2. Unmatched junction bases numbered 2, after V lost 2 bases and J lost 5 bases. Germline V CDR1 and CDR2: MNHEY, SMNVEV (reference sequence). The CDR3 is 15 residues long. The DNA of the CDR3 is TGTGCCAGCAGTTTAGGGACTAGCGGTAACAATGAGCAGTTCTTC. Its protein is CASSLGTSGNNEQFF.

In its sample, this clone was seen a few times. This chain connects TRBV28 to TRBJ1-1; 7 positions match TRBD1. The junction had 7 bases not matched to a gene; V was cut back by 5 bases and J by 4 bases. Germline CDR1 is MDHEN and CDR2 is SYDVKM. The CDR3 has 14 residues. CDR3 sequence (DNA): TGTGCCAGCAGTGAGCACAGGGGCCCCACTGAAGCTTTCTTT. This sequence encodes CASSEHRGPTEAFF.

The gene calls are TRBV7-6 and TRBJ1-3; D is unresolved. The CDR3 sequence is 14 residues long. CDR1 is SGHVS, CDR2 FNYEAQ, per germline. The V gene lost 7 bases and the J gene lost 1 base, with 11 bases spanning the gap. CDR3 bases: TGTGCCAGCACCCCAAACCGGTCTGGAAACACCATATATTTT. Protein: CASTPNRSGNTIYF.

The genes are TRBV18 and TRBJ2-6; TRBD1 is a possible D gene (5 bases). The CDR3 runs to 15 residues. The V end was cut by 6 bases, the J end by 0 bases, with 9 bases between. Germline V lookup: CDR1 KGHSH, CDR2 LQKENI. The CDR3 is CASSSDNSGANVLTF. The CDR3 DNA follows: TGTGCCAGCTCTTCGGACAACTCTGGGGCCAACGTCCTGACTTTC.

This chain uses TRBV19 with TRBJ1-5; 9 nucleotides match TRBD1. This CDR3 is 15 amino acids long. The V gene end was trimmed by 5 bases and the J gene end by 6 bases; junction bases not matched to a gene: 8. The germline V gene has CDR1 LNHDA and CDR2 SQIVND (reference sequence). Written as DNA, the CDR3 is TGTGCCAGTAGTCTCCCGGGACAGGGATTTCAGCCCCAGCATTTT. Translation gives CASSLPGQGFQPQHF. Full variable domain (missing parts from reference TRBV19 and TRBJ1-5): DGGITQSPKYLFRKEGQNVTLSCEQNLNHDAMYWYRQDPGQGLRLIYYSQIVNDFQKGDIAEGYSVSREKKESFPLTVTSAQKNPTAFYLCASSLPGQGFQPQHFGDGTRLSIL.

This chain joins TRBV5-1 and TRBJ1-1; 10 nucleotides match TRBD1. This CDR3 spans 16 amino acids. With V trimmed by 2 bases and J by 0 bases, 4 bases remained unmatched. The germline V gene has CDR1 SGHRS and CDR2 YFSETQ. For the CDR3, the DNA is TGCGCCAGCAGCTTTCCGACAGGGGGCATGAACACTGAAGCTTTCTTT. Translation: CASSFPTGGMNTEAFF.

This CDR3 reads CAVLKDNMNTEAFF. The CDR3 bases are TGTGCCGTCCTAAAAGACAACATGAACACTGAAGCTTTCTTT. The chain couples TRBV28 to TRBJ1-1; no clear D. The V end was cut by 11 bases, the J end by 0 bases, with 16 bases between. CDR3 length: 14 amino acids. Germline CDR1 is MDHEN and CDR2 is SYDVKM. Filled out from reference TRBV28 and TRBJ1-1, the complete variable domain reads DVKVTQSSRYLVKRTGEKVFLECVQDMDHENMFWYRQDPGLGLRLIYFSYDVKMKEKGDIPEGYSVSREKKERFSLILESASTNQTSMYLCAVLKDNMNTEAFFGQGTRLTVV.

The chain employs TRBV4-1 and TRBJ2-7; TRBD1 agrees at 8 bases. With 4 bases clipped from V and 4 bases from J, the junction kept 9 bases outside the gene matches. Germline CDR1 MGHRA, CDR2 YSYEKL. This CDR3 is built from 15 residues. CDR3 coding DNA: TGCGCCAGCAGCCGTACCGGGACAGGCTTATACGAGCAGTACTTC. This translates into CASSRTGTGLYEQYF.